This TCR beta chain was sequenced for a study of blood T cell repertoires in COVID-19. Overall study context: COVID-19 samples from acute and convalescent phases originated in the United States, Italy and Spain. From T cells, B-cell-depleted T cells, or PBMCs came the material, which was cDNA or gDNA.

Germline assignment: CDR1 LNHDA and CDR2 SQIVND (reference sequence). With 6 bases clipped from V and 2 bases from J, the junction kept 5 bases outside the gene matches. The CDR3 sequence is 14 residues long. In the source study's methods: Amplified reference gene primers provided the basis for estimating nucleated cell counts. The assay was immunoSEQ multiplex PCR, and TCRdb's table has in-frame clones only and misses some. Clone size and V and J calls were adopted from that table, with D and trimming inferred from the DNA. The sample includes roughly 71,000 clones, 86% seen only once; the top ten take roughly 2%.

The chain employs TRBV19 and TRBJ2-3; TRBD1 aligns across 7 bases. The receptor comes from a man aged 25-45 years with acute or convalescent COVID-19. Sequencing was done on a sample of peripheral blood. DNA of the CDR3: TGTGCCAGTAGCCCGGGACAGATCACAGATACGCAGTATTTT. This encodes CASSPGQITDTQYF.